This TCR beta chain stems from a study of blood T cells in healthy people across ages. A sample-barcoded 5' primer and a J-beta primer mix were used in a second PCR of roughly 7 to 11 cycles. Via MiXCR, TCRdb re-called the 5' RACE reads, giving one row per CDR3 protein. The sample has roughly 900,000 distinct CDR3 sequences; approximately 49% are singletons. Trimming removed 0 bases from V and 11 bases from J, with 15 bases in between. Germline V CDR1 and CDR2: DFQATT, SNEGSKA (reference sequence). The CDR3 contains 13 residues. The material sequenced was blood. V is TRBV20-1 and J is TRBJ2-3; tentatively, D is TRBD2 (6 bases). The TCR comes from a man younger than 45 in good health. CDR3 loop: CSARDRESLVQYF. CDR3 nucleotide sequence: TGCAGTGCTAGAGATCGGGAGTCCCTCGTGCAGTATTTT.